This TCR beta chain comes out of a study of blood T cells in healthy people across ages. Study results and limitations: Naive T cell percentage showed a strong correlation with TCR beta diversity.

Per germline, CDR1 DFQATT and CDR2 SNEGSKA (reference sequence). This CDR3 has 14 residues. V lost 5 bases to trimming and J lost 2 bases, with 15 bases between them. Peripheral blood from each donor was collected in a volume of about 9.9 milliliters. Per sample, a minimum of 6.5 million PBMCs were isolated. For the second PCR, which ran for about 7 to 11 cycles, a sample-barcoded 5' primer and a J-beta primer mix were used. TCRdb processed the 5' RACE reads anew with MiXCR; each CDR3 protein has one entry. Among 870,000 or so distinct CDR3 sequences listed, around 28% were seen once. This clonotype was seen at least ten times. Its specificity is not known.

Sequenced material: blood. The sequence derives from an elderly woman in good health. J is TRBJ2-5 and V is TRBV20-1; D possibly uses TRBD1 or TRBD2 (5 bases each). CDR3 sequence (DNA): TGCAGTGCTTCGATTCCGGGACCGCAAGAGACCCAGTACTTC. Translated, it gives CSASIPGPQETQYF.